These 14 T cell receptor beta chains were sequenced from one sample in a study of cytomegalovirus exposure and HLA in healthy donors. PCR involved 60 Vbeta and 13 Jbeta primers. The protocol was immunoSEQ multiplex PCR, while the TCRdb copy is restricted to in-frame clones and leaves out a portion. The data contain roughly 190,000 clones, 75% to 90% of them singletons. The sequencing sample was made of PBMCs. The source is a woman under 30 in good health and CMV-seronegative.

The chain has TRBV6-1 and TRBJ1-2; 8 bases align to TRBD1. This CDR3 spans 15 amino acids. V trimming: 3 bases; J trimming: 5 bases; junction bases outside the gene matches: 8. Germline V gene data show CDR1 as MNHNS and CDR2 as SASEGT. As DNA, the CDR3 is TGTGCCAGCAGTGATGGGACAGGAGCTTTTTATGGCTACACCTTC. The encoded protein is CASSDGTGAFYGYTF.

The chain employs TRBV28 and TRBJ2-2; 9 bases line up with TRBD2. The CDR3 totals 16 residues. CDR1 is MDHEN, CDR2 SYDVKM, per germline. Trimming at V came to 4 bases and at J to 0 bases, leaving 3 bases not matched to a gene. Here the CDR3 DNA reads TGTGCCAGCAGTTCCCCTAGCGGGGCGAACACCGGGGAGCTGTTTTTT. Translating gives CASSSPSGANTGELFF.

Only one count was recorded for this clone. The gene calls are TRBV25-1 and TRBJ2-7; D remains ambiguous. With 4 bases removed from V and 1 base from J, the gap between germline ends came to 5 bases. CDR1 and CDR2 from the germline V gene are MGHDK and SYGVNS. The CDR3 has 12 residues. The CDR3 DNA reads TGTGCCAGCAGTGTTTCATCCTACGAGCAGTACTTC. Protein sequence: CASSVSSYEQYF.

J is TRBJ2-7 and V is TRBV6-1, with TRBD2 as a possible D gene (6 bases). The germline gives CDR1 MNHNS, CDR2 SASEGT. The V and J ends lost 2 bases and 1 base respectively, with 9 bases between them. CDR3 length: 14 amino acids. The CDR3 DNA is TGTGCCAGCAGTGAAATAGGACTATCCTACGAGCAGTACTTC. This codes for CASSEIGLSYEQYF.

The chain has TRBV10-3 and TRBJ2-1; 7 positions match TRBD1. The CDR3 totals 13 residues. Germline-derived CDR1 and CDR2 are ENHRY and SYGVKD. V gave up 8 bases and J gave up 4 bases; unmatched junction bases: 5. The CDR3 protein is CAIWAGGYNEQFF. Here the CDR3 DNA reads TGTGCCATCTGGGCAGGGGGATACAATGAGCAGTTCTTC.

The genes are TRBV2 and TRBJ2-1; 8 bases line up with TRBD1. V lost 9 bases and J lost 1; bases outside the gene matches: 8. The CDR3 is made up of 15 amino acids. Per the germline V gene, CDR1 is SNHLY and CDR2 is FYNNEI. The CDR3 reads CARSGQAASYNEQFF. Written as DNA, the CDR3 is TGTGCCAGATCGGGACAGGCGGCGTCCTACAATGAGCAGTTCTTC.

This clone is a singleton in its sample. Here the CDR3 reads CASSTANGQNTEAFF. The CDR3 region has the DNA TGTGCCAGCAGCACAGCAAACGGACAGAACACTGAAGCTTTCTTT. This chain uses TRBV7-9 with TRBJ1-1; weak D call: TRBD1 (5 bases). Germline V CDR1 and CDR2: SEHNR, FQNEAQ (reference sequence). Trimming took 5 bases from V and 1 from J, leaving 14 bases between them. The CDR3 contains 15 residues.

The genes are TRBV2 and TRBJ1-1; D is possibly TRBD1 (6 bases). This CDR3 spans 13 amino acids. V dropped 3 bases and J dropped 5 bases, with 10 bases sitting between them. Germline assignment: CDR1 SNHLY and CDR2 FYNNEI. The CDR3 DNA sequence: TGTGCCAGCAGTGAGCAGGGGCGAACTGAAGCTTTCTTT. This encodes CASSEQGRTEAFF.

CDR3 loop: CASSVGLVANTGELFF. CDR3 coding DNA: TGTGCCAGCAGTGTAGGCCTAGTCGCGAACACCGGGGAGCTGTTTTTT. The V gene is TRBV6-1, the J gene TRBJ2-2, with D unresolved. This CDR3 comprises 16 residues. The germline V gene has CDR1 MNHNS and CDR2 SASEGT. V lost 4 bases, J lost 0 bases, and 12 bases lay in between.

This clone was seen a handful of times. The V call is TRBV7-6, the J call TRBJ1-2; D is undetermined. Trimming cost V 0 bases and J 3 bases, with 5 bases left between them. The germline V gene has CDR1 SGHVS and CDR2 FNYEAQ. The CDR3 is 13 residues long. The CDR3 is CASSLAADYGYTF. The CDR3 region has the DNA TGTGCCAGCAGCTTAGCCGCGGACTATGGCTACACCTTC.

This clone was found a few times. The chain couples TRBV6-1 to TRBJ2-2, with TRBD2 as a possible D gene (5 bases). This CDR3 is 17 amino acids long. Germline lookup yields CDR1 MNHNS and CDR2 SASEGT. V dropped 1 base and J dropped 1 base, with 13 bases sitting between them. CDR3 in amino acids: CASSEVLASMNTGELFF. CDR3 nucleotides: TGTGCCAGCAGTGAAGTATTGGCTAGCATGAACACCGGGGAGCTGTTTTTT.

V usage is TRBV4-1 and J usage is TRBJ2-2; maybe TRBD2 (5 bases). The germline V gene has CDR1 MGHRA and CDR2 YSYEKL. The ends were cut back, 4 bases at V and 1 base at J, with 10 bases in the middle. There are 15 residues in the CDR3. The CDR3 loop is CASSLDSLNTGELFF. The CDR3 nucleotides read TGCGCCAGCAGCCTGGACTCTTTGAACACCGGGGAGCTGTTTTTT.

This chain links TRBV19 with TRBJ2-1; D not resolved. Germline V gene data show CDR1 as LNHDA and CDR2 as SQIVND (reference sequence). There are 12 residues in the CDR3. The V gene lost 8 bases and the J gene lost 7 bases, with 12 bases spanning the gap. DNA for the CDR3: TGTGCCAGTGGATCTGTGGAGAATGAGCAGTTCTTC. The encoded protein is CASGSVENEQFF. The full variable domain, rest sourced from reference TRBV19 and TRBJ2-1, is DGGITQSPKYLFRKEGQNVTLSCEQNLNHDAMYWYRQDPGQGLRLIYYSQIVNDFQKGDIAEGYSVSREKKESFPLTVTSAQKNPTAFYLCASGSVENEQFFGPGTRLTVL.

CDR3 nucleotides: TGTGCCAGCAGTTTAAGGGGGTGGGGCCTCGACGAGACCCAGTACTTC. Translated: CASSLRGWGLDETQYF. The V call is TRBV27, the J call TRBJ2-5, with D possibly being TRBD1 (6 bases). Trimming took off 2 bases at V and 5 bases at J, with 18 bases between the two ends. The CDR3 covers 16 residues. Germline V gene lookup returns CDR1 MNHEY and CDR2 SMNVEV (reference sequence).